A single sample is the source of the 11 T cell receptor beta chains below, sequenced in a study of identical twins. One entry per CDR3 protein results from TCRdb running MiXCR on the 5' RACE reads. The sample includes around 650,000 distinct CDR3 sequences, 7% to 7.5% of them seen just once. This same sample was also part of a study on yellow fever vaccine responses in identical twins.

The sample taken for sequencing was PBMCs. The receptors were gathered from a woman aged 18-29 years in good health.

Only a few counts were recorded for this clonotype. The chain links TRBV6-2 or TRBV6-3 to TRBJ2-3; 8 nucleotides match TRBD1. Germline CDR1 and CDR2: MNHEY and SVGEGT. This CDR3 has 15 amino acids. J lost 3 bases, V lost 6 bases, and 8 bases had no gene match. This chain's CDR3 is CASRLDRGNTDTQYF. The CDR3 DNA sequence: TGTGCCAGCAGACTAGACAGGGGTAATACAGATACGCAGTATTTT.

This clonotype turned up a few times. V usage is TRBV3-1 and J usage is TRBJ1-4; D is unresolved. The CDR3 is made up of 15 amino acids. Germline V gives CDR1 LGHDT, CDR2 YNNKEL (reference sequence). V lost 0 bases and J 8 bases, leaving 13 bases between the germline ends. The CDR3 region has the DNA TGTGCCAGCAGCCAAGACCCGGAGCGTCGGGAAAAACTGTTTTTT. The encoded protein is CASSQDPERREKLFF.

This clonotype was detected many times. The genes are TRBV12-3 or TRBV12-4 and TRBJ1-2, with TRBD1 identical over 7 bases. The CDR3 runs 14 residues. V gave up 7 bases and J gave up 2 bases; unmatched junction bases: 7. The CDR3 loop reads CASTQQGRNYGYTF. CDR3 coding DNA: TGTGCCAGCACCCAACAGGGGCGGAACTATGGCTACACCTTC.

This clonotype was seen only a few times. The chain recombines TRBV28 with TRBJ2-7; 9 nucleotides agree with TRBD2. The CDR3 length is 15 residues. V gave up 4 bases and J gave up 6 bases; unmatched junction bases: 10. Germline lookup yields CDR1 MDHEN and CDR2 SYDVKM. CDR3 DNA: TGTGCCAGCAGTTCCGGGGGTAGCGGGAGTGGCGAGCAGTACTTC. The encoded protein is CASSSGGSGSGEQYF.

This clonotype was detected ten times or more. V gene TRBV5-1 combines with J gene TRBJ2-1; D may be TRBD2 (6 bases). This CDR3 contains 16 residues. Trimming left V 5 bases short and J 0 bases short, with 15 bases between. Germline V CDR1 and CDR2: SGHRS, YFSETQ. Here the CDR3 DNA reads TGCGCCAGCAGTGCTGATGGGGGGAACTCCTACAATGAGCAGTTCTTC. It encodes CASSADGGNSYNEQFF.

This clonotype was seen a few times. V usage is TRBV14 and J usage is TRBJ2-1, with D unresolved. CDR1 is SGHDN and CDR2 is FVKESK in the germline V gene. The CDR3 length is 15 residues. The ends were cut back, 4 bases at V and 0 bases at J, with 10 bases in the middle. Here the CDR3 DNA reads TGTGCCAGCAGCCTGACGATGAGCTCCTACAATGAGCAGTTCTTC. This sequence encodes CASSLTMSSYNEQFF.

V is TRBV9 and J is TRBJ2-5; 7 nucleotides line up with TRBD2. The CDR3 is 14 amino acids. The V and J ends lost 3 bases and 1 base, in that order; junction bases with no gene match: 3. Germline values: CDR1 SGDLS, CDR2 YYNGEE. The CDR3 DNA follows: TGTGCCAGCAGCGCCGGGACTACCCAAGAGACCCAGTACTTC. Its translation: CASSAGTTQETQYF.

The chain links TRBV20-1 to TRBJ2-7, with D possibly being TRBD1 or TRBD2 (7 bases each). Trimming stripped 3 bases from V and 6 bases from J, with 18 bases between. Germline assignment: CDR1 DFQATT and CDR2 SNEGSKA (reference sequence). The CDR3 is 14 amino acids. The CDR3 sequence: CSASSRQGGREQYF. DNA of the CDR3: TGCAGTGCTAGTTCCCGACAGGGAGGGCGCGAGCAGTACTTC.

This clonotype was found a few times. V and J are TRBV6-5 and TRBJ2-1; D may correspond to TRBD1 or TRBD2 (5 bases each). The CDR3 is made up of 16 amino acids. V gave up 2 bases and J gave up 6 bases, with 17 bases separating them. CDR1 and CDR2 (germline): MNHEY, SVGAGI. DNA of the CDR3: TGTGCCAGCAGTTACGGTCCCTTCGATGGGGGCAATGAGCAGTTCTTC. Protein sequence: CASSYGPFDGGNEQFF.

This clonotype was counted ten times or more. The chain links TRBV5-1 to TRBJ2-1; 7 bases align to TRBD1. This CDR3 spans 11 amino acids. V trimming: 4 bases; J trimming: 10 bases; junction bases outside the gene matches: 2. CDR1 is SGHRS and CDR2 is YFSETQ in the germline V gene. CDR3 sequence reads: CASSLDREQFF. CDR3 coding DNA: TGCGCCAGCAGCCTGGACAGGGAGCAGTTCTTC. The full variable domain, with the rest looked up from reference TRBV5-1 and TRBJ2-1, is KAGVTQTPRYLIKTRGQQVTLSCSPISGHRSVSWYQQTPGQGLQFLFEYFSETQRNKGNFPGRFSGRQFSNSRSEMNVSTLELGDSALYLCASSLDREQFFGPGTRLTVL.

There are a few counts of this clonotype. The V and J genes are TRBV9 and TRBJ2-6; D ambiguous. V was shortened by 0 bases and J by 0 bases, with 4 bases between the two germline ends. CDR3 length: 15 residues. Germline-derived CDR1 and CDR2 are SGDLS and YYNGEE. The CDR3 loop is CASSVVGSGANVLTF. The CDR3 DNA follows: TGTGCCAGCAGCGTAGTTGGCTCTGGGGCCAACGTCCTGACTTTC.